This T cell receptor beta chain appears in the sequencing data of a study of technical replicates of blood from several donors. Generated by immunoSEQ multiplex PCR, the TCRdb table keeps only in-frame clones and is missing some. This sample has tens of thousands of clones; around 94% occur once, and the top ten carry approximately 4%. The CDR3 spans 14 residues. The V gene lost 4 bases and the J gene lost 6 bases, with 16 bases spanning the gap. In germline, CDR1 is MRHNA, CDR2 SNTAGT. The sequencing input was PBMCs. The source is a human donor in good health. Some clones in this sample may be carry-over from other donors' samples. The rearrangement links TRBV6-4 to TRBJ2-7; possible D gene TRBD1, 5 bases. The CDR3 sequence: CASSGGREKGEQYF. CDR3 nucleotides: TGTGCCAGCAGTGGGGGCAGGGAAAAGGGCGAGCAGTACTTC.